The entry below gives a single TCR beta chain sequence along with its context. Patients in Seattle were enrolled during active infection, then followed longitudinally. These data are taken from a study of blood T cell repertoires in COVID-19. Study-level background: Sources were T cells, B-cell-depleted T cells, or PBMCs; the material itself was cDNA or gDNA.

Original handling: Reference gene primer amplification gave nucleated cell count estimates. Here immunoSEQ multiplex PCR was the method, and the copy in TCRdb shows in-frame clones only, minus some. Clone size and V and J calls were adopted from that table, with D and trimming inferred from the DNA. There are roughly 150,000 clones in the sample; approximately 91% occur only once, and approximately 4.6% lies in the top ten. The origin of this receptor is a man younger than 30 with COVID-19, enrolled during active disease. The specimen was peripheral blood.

This chain's CDR3 is CASSFGGVETQYF. Written as DNA, the CDR3 is TGTGCCAGCAGTTTCGGAGGGGTGGAGACCCAGTACTTC. The genes are TRBV12-3 or TRBV12-4 and TRBJ2-5; tentative D call: TRBD2 (6 bases). This CDR3 is built from 13 residues. Between the trimmed V and J ends, which lost 3 bases and 5 bases, there was a span of 10 bases.